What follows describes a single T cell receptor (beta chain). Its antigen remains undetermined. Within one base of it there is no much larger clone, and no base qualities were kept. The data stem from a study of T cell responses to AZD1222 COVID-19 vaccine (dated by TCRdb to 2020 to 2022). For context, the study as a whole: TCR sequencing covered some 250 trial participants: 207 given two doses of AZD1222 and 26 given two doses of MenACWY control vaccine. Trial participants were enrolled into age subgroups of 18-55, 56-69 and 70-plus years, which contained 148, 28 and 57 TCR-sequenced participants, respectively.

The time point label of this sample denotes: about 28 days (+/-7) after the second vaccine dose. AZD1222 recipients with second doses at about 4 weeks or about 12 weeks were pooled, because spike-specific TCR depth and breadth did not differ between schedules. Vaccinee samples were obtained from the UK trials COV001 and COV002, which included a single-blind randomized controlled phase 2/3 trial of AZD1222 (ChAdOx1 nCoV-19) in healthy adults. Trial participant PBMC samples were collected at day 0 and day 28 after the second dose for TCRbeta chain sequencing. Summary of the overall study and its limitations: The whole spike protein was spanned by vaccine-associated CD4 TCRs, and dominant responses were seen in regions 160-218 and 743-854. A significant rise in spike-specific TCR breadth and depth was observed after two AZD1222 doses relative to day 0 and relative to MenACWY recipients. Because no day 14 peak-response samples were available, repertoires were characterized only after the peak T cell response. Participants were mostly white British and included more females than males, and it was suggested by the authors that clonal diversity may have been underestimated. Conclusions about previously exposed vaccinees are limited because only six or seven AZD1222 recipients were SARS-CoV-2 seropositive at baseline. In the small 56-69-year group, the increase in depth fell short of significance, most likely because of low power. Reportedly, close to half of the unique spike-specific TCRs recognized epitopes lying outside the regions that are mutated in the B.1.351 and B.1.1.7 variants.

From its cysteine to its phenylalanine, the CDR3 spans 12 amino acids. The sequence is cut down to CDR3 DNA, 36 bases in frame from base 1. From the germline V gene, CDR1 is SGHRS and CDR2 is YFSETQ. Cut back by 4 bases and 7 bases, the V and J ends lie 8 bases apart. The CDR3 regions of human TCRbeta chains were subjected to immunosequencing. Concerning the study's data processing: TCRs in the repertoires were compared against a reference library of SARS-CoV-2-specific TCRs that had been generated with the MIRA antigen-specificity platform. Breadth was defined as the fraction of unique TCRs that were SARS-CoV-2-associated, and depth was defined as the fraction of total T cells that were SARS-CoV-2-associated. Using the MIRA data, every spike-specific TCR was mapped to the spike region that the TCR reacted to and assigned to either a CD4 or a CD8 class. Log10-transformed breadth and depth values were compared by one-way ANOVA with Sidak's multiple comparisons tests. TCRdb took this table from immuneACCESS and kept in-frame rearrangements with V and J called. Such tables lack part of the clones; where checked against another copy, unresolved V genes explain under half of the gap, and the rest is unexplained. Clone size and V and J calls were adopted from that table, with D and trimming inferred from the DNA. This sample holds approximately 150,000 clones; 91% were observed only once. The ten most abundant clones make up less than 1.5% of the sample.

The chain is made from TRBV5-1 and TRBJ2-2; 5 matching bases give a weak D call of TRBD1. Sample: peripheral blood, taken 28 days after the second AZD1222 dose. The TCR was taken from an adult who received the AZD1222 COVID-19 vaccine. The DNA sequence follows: TGCGCCAGCAGCGTGCAGGGCGGGGAGCTGTTTTTT. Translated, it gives CASSVQGGELFF.